This is a list of T cell receptor beta chains from one sample in a study of shared clonotypes between healthy human individuals. Sequenced by immunoSEQ multiplex PCR; TCRdb stores in-frame clones only, minus some. Of approximately 640,000 clones in the sample, about 90% were seen once. Sequenced: memory CD8+ T cells from PBMCs. The receptors were gathered from a young man in good health. Some clones in this sample may be carry-over from other donors' samples. Each CDR3 is given with its conserved first and last residue. A D gene is named only where the DNA matches it firmly.

>TRBV11-3|TRBJ2-3|TRBD2
CASSSSRATSGGQVDTQYF
TGTGCCAGCAGCTCCTCCCGTGCGACTAGCGGGGGCCAGGTAGATACGCAGTATTTT
>TRBV11-1|TRBJ2-5|NA
CASSPPGGGARGETQYF
TGTGCCAGCAGCCCTCCAGGGGGGGGAGCGAGAGGGGAGACCCAGTACTTC
>TRBV28|TRBJ1-5|NA
CASSGGLNQPQHF
TGTGCCAGCAGCGGGGGCCTGAATCAGCCCCAGCATTTT
>TRBV5-6|TRBJ1-2|NA
CASSLDPGVGGYTF
TGTGCCAGCAGCTTGGACCCGGGAGTGGGTGGCTACACCTTC
>TRBV7-9|TRBJ2-7|TRBD2
CASSSGTSGTYEQYF
TGTGCCAGCAGCTCCGGGACTAGCGGAACGTACGAGCAGTACTTC
>TRBV7-8|TRBJ1-4|NA
CASSAETGTNEKLFF
TGTGCCAGCAGCGCCGAAACTGGGACTAATGAAAAACTGTTTTTT
>TRBV7-6|TRBJ2-5|TRBD2
CASSLASAGAHWSQYF
TGTGCCAGCAGCTTAGCGTCAGCGGGAGCCCATTGGTCCCAGTACTTC
>TRBV4-1|TRBJ1-1|NA
CASSQDGRPFAEAFF
TGCGCCAGCAGCCAAGATGGACGGCCGTTCGCTGAAGCTTTCTTT
>TRBV7-3|TRBJ2-3|NA
CASSLIGIADTQYF
TGTGCCAGCAGCTTAATAGGGATCGCAGATACGCAGTATTTT
>TRBV27|TRBJ1-5|NA
CASSLSKGPQHF
TGTGCCAGCAGTTTATCGAAGGGGCCCCAGCATTTT
>TRBV28|TRBJ2-1|TRBD2
CATRVERGYNEQFF
TGTGCCACCCGCGTGGAGCGGGGCTACAATGAGCAGTTCTTC
>TRBV28|TRBJ2-1|NA
CASSLNSHSSYNEQFF
TGTGCCAGCAGTTTAAACAGTCACTCCTCCTACAATGAGCAGTTCTTC
>TRBV19|TRBJ2-7|NA
CASSIALAPLGEQYF
TGTGCCAGTAGTATCGCACTAGCTCCACTCGGCGAGCAGTACTTC
>TRBV7-9|TRBJ1-4|NA
CASSLPRGQRGNEKLFF
TGTGCCAGCAGCTTACCAAGAGGACAGAGGGGTAATGAAAAACTGTTTTTT
>TRBV7-2|TRBJ2-7|NA
CASSLLGRIAANYEQYF
TGTGCCAGCAGCCTCCTGGGGAGAATAGCGGCGAACTACGAGCAGTACTTC